This T cell receptor beta chain was sequenced in a study of T cells in Graves' hyperthyroidism and ophthalmopathy. Germline V gene sequence: CDR1 DFQATT, CDR2 SNEGSKA (reference sequence). CDR3 size: 12 residues. V was trimmed by 1 base and J by 9 bases, leaving 10 bases between them. Patients were aged 18 to 65, had disease duration under 2 months, and had newly diagnosed hyperthyroidism. TCR beta CDR3 regions were amplified from RNA. Using the HTBI primer set, a first-round RT-PCR was run on the TCR CDR3. TCRdb passed the multiplex PCR reads through MiXCR, listing each CDR3 protein once. The table lists 20,000 or so distinct CDR3 sequences, roughly 49% of them singletons.

The sample comprised blood. The V and J genes are TRBV20-1 and TRBJ2-1; no clear D. The clonotype was recovered from a woman aged 40 to 49 with Graves' hyperthyroidism that later progressed to Graves' ophthalmopathy. The CDR3 here is CSARVGGAEQFF. The CDR3 coding sequence is TGCAGTGCTAGAGTAGGTGGCGCTGAGCAGTTCTTC.